This T cell receptor (beta chain) was sequenced in a study of T cells in Graves' hyperthyroidism and ophthalmopathy. The germline V and J ends were trimmed by 6 bases and 1 base, with 17 bases remaining between them. This CDR3 is 16 amino acids long. The germline V gene encodes CDR1 MDHEN and CDR2 SYDVKM. RNA transcripts served as the template for amplifying TCR beta CDR3 regions. During a first-round RT-PCR of the TCR CDR3, the HTBI primer set was used. One entry per CDR3 protein results from TCRdb running MiXCR on the multiplex PCR reads. The sample includes 600,000 to 900,000 distinct CDR3 sequences, around 15% seen only once; the top ten take approximately 8.4%. This clonotype was seen many times.

The specimen was blood. The receptor comes from a man younger than 35 with Graves' hyperthyroidism. The chain couples TRBV28 to TRBJ2-3, with unresolved D. CDR3 DNA sequence: TGTGCCAGCAGCCAGCTCGTAGAGCTGGGCACAGATACGCAGTATTTT. Amino acids: CASSQLVELGTDTQYF.